This TCR beta chain is drawn from a study of blood T cell repertoires in COVID-19. Study information: Specimens from acute and convalescent COVID-19 originated in the United States, Italy and Spain. Sample material is recorded as cDNA or gDNA derived from T cells, B-cell-depleted T cells, or PBMCs.

This CDR3 region has 12 residues. V shed 9 bases, J shed 6 bases, and the junction held 4 bases outside the gene matches. Germline CDR1 and CDR2: KGHDR and SFDVKD. In the authors' workflow: Amplified reference gene primers provided the basis for estimating nucleated cell counts. Here immunoSEQ multiplex PCR was the method, and the copy in TCRdb shows in-frame clones only, minus some. The V and J calls and clone size come from that table; D and trimming were worked out from the DNA. The sample has tens of thousands of clones, roughly nine tenths seen once. This clonotype originated in a man aged 55 to 70 with acute or convalescent COVID-19. The chain couples TRBV24-1 to TRBJ1-2; 9 bases line up with TRBD1. Sequenced material: peripheral blood. Written as DNA, the CDR3 is TGTGCCACCGGGGACAGGGCGAATGGCTACACCTTC. Amino acids: CATGDRANGYTF.